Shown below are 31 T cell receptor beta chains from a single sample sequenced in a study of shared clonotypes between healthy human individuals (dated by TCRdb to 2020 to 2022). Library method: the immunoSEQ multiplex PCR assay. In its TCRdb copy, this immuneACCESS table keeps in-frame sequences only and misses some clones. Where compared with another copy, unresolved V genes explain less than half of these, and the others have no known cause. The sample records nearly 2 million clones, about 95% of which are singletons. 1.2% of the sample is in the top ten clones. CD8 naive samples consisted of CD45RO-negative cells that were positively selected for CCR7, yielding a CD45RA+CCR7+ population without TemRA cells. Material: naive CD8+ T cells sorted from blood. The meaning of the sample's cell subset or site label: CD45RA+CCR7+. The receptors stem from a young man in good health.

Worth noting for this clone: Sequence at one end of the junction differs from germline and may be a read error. CDR3 amino acids: CASSAGWSGNEQFF. CDR3 bases: TGTGCTAGCAGCGCGGGGTGGTCGGGCAATGAGCAGTTCTTC. The chain has TRBV7-7 and TRBJ2-1; D might be TRBD2 (6 bases). Germline V gives CDR1 SSHAT, CDR2 FNYEAQ (reference sequence). The CDR3 loop spans 14 amino acids.

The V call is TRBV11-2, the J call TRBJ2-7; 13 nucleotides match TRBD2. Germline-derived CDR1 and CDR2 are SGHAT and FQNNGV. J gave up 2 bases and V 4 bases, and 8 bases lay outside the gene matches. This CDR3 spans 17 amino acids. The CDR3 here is CASSSALGLAGAYEQYF. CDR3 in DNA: TGTGCCAGCAGCTCAGCCCTAGGACTAGCGGGAGCCTACGAGCAGTACTTC.

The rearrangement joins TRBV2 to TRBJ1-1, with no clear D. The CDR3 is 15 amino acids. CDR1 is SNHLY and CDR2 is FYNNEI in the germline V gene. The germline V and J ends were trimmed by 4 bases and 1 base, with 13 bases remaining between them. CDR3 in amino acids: CASSVRIVPNTEAFF. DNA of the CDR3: TGTGCCAGCAGTGTACGGATTGTACCGAACACTGAAGCTTTCTTT.

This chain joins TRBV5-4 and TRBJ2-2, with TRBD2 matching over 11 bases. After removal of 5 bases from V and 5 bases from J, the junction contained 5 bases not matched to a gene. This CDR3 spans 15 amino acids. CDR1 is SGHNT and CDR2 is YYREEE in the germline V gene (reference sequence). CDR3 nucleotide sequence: TGTGCCAGCAGTAGCACTAGCGGGAGTACCGGGGAGCTGTTTTTT. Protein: CASSSTSGSTGELFF.

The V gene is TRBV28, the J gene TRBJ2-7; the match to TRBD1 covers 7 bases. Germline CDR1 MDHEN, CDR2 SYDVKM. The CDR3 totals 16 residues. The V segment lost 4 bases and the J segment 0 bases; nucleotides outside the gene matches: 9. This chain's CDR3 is CASSSFRDSYSYEQYF. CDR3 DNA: TGTGCCAGCAGTTCTTTCCGGGACAGCTACTCCTACGAGCAGTACTTC.

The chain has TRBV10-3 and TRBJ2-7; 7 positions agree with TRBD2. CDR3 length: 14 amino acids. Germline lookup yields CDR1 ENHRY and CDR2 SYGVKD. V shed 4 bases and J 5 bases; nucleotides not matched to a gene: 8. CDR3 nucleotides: TGTGCCATCAGTGCAAGTAGCGGGCGTGACGAGCAGTACTTC. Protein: CAISASSGRDEQYF.

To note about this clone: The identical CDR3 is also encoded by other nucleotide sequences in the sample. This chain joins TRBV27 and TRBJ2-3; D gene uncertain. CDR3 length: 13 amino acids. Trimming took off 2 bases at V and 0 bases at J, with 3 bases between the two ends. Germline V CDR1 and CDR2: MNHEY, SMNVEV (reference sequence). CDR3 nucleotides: TGTGCCAGCAGTTTACTCAGCACAGATACGCAGTATTTT. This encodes CASSLLSTDTQYF.

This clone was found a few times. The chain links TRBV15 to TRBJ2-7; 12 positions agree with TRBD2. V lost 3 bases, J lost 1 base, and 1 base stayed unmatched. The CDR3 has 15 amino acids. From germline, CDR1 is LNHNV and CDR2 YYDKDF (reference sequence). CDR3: CATSRGLAGSYEQYF. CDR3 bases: TGTGCCACCAGCAGGGGACTAGCGGGTTCCTACGAGCAGTACTTC.

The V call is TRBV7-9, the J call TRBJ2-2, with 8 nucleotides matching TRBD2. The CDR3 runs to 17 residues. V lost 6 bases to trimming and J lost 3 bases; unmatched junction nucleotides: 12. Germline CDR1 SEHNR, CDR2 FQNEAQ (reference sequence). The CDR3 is CASSAGGAPGDTGELFF. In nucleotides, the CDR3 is TGTGCCAGCAGTGCGGGGGGTGCTCCCGGAGACACCGGGGAGCTGTTTTTT.

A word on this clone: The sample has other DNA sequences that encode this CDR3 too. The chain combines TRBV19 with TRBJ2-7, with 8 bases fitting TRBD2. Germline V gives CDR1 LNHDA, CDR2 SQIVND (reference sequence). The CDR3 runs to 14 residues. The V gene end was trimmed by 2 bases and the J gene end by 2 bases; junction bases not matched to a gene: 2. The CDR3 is CASSISGGTYEQYF. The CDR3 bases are TGTGCCAGTAGTATATCGGGAGGGACCTACGAGCAGTACTTC.

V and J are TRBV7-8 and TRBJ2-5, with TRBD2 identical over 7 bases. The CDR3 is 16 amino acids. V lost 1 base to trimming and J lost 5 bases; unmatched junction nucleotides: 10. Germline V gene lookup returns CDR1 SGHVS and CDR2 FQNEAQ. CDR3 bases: TGTGCCAGCAGCTTAGATATGGGGGAGGGCCGGGAGACCCAGTACTTC. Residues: CASSLDMGEGRETQYF.

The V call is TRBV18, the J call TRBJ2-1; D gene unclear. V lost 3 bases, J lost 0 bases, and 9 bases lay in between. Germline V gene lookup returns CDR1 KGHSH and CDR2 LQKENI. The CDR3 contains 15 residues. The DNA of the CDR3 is TGTGCCAGCTCACCGGACCCCGGCTCCTACAATGAGCAGTTCTTC. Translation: CASSPDPGSYNEQFF. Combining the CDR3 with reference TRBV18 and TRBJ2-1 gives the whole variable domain NAGVMQNPRHLVRRRGQEARLRCSPMKGHSHVYWYRQLPEEGLKFMVYLQKENIIDESGMPKERFSAEFPKEGPSILRIQQVVRGDSAAYFCASSPDPGSYNEQFFGPGTRLTVL.

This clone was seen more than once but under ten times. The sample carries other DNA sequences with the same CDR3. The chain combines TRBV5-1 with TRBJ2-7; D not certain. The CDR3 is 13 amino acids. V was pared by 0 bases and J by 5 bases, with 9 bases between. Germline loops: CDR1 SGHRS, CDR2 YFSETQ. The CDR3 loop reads CASSLVAGHEQYF. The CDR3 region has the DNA TGCGCCAGCAGCTTGGTTGCAGGCCACGAGCAGTACTTC.

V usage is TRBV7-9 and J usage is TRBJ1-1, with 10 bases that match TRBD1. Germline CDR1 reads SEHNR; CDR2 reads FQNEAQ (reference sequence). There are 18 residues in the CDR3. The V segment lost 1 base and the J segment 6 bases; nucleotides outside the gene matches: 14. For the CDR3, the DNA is TGTGCCAGCAGCTTAGGATTCGGGGACAGGGGATTGAGGGCTGAAGCTTTCTTT. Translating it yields CASSLGFGDRGLRAEAFF.

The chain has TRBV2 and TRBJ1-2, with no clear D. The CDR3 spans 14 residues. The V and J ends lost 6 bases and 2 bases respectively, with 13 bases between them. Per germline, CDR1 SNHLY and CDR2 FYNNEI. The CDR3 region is CASRTGAGNYGYTF. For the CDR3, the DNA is TGTGCCAGCAGAACCGGAGCTGGGAACTATGGCTACACCTTC.

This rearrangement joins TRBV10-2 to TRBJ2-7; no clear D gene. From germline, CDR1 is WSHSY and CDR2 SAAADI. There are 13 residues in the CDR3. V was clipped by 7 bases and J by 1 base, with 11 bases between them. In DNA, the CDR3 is TGCGCCAGCACTGGAGCGCCTTCCTACGAGCAGTACTTC. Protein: CASTGAPSYEQYF.

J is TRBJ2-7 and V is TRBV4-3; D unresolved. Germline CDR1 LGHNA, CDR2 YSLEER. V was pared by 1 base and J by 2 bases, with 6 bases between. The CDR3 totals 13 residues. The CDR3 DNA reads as TGCGCCAGCAGCCAAGCCATAACCTACGAGCAGTACTTC. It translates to CASSQAITYEQYF.

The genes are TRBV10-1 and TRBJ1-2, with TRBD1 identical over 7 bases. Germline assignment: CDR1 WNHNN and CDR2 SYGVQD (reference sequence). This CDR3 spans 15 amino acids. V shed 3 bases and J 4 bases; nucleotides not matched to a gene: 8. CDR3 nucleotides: TGCGCCAGCAGTGAAGGGACAGCTTACCCCTATGGCTACACCTTC. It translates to CASSEGTAYPYGYTF.

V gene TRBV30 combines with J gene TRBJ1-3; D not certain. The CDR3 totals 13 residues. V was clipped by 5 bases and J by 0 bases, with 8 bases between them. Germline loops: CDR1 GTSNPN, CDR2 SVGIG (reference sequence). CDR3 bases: TGTGCCTGGGACCGCTCCTCTGGAAACACCATATATTTT. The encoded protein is CAWDRSSGNTIYF.

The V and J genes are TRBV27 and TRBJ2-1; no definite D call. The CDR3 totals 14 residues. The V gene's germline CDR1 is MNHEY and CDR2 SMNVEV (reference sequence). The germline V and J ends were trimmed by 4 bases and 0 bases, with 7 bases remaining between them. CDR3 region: CASSSHSSYNEQFF. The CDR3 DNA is TGTGCCAGCAGTTCCCACAGCTCCTACAATGAGCAGTTCTTC.

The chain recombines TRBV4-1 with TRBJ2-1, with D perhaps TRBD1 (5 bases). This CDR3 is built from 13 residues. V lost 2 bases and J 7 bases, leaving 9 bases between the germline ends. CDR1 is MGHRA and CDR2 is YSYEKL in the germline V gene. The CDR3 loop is CASSQLKGNEQFF. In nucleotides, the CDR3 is TGCGCCAGCAGCCAATTAAAGGGGAATGAGCAGTTCTTC.

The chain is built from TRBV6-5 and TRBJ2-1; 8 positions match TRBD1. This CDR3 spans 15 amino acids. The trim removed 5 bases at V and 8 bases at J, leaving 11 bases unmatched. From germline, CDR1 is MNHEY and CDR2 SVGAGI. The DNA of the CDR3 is TGTGCCAGCAGTCCCAGGACAGGGAGTAGAGATGAGCAGTTCTTC. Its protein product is CASSPRTGSRDEQFF.

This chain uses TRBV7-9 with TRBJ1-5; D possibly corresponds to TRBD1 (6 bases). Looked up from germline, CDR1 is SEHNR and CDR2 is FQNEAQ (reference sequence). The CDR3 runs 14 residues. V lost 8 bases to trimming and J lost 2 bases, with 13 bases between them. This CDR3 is CASVQGDGNQPQHF. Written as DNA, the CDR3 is TGTGCCAGCGTACAGGGAGACGGCAATCAGCCCCAGCATTTT.

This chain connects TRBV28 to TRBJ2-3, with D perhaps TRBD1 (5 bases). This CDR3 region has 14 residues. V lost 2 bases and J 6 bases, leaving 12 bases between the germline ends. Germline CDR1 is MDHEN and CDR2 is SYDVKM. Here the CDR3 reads CASSLRQGSDTQYF. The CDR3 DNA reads TGTGCCAGCAGTTTACGGCAGGGAAGTGATACGCAGTATTTT.

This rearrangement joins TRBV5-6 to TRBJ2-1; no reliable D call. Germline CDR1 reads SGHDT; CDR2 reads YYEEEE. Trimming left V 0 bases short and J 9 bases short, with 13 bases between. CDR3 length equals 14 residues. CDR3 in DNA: TGTGCCAGCAGCTTGGCGAATCTGCCTGTTGAGCAGTTCTTC. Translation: CASSLANLPVEQFF.

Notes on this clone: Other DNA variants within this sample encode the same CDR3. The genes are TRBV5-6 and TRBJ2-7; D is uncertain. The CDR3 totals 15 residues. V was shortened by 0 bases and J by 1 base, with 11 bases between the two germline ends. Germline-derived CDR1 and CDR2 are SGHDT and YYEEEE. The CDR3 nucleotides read TGTGCCAGCAGCTTGGGATCCGGATGGTCCTACGAGCAGTACTTC. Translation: CASSLGSGWSYEQYF.

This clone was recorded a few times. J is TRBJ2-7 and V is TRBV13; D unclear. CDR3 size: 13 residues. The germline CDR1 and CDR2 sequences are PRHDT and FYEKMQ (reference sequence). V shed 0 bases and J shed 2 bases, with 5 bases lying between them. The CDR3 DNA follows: TGTGCCAGCAGCTTAGGATTCGCCTACGAGCAGTACTTC. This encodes CASSLGFAYEQYF.

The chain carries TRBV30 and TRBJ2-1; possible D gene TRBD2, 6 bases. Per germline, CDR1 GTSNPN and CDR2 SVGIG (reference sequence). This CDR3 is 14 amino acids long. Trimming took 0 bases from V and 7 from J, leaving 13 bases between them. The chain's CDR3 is CAWSVLGLENEQFF. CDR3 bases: TGTGCCTGGAGTGTACTGGGACTCGAGAATGAGCAGTTCTTC.

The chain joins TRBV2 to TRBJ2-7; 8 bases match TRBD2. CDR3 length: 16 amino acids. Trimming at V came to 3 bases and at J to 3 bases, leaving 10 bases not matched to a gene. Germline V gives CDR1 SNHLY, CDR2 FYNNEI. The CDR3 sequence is CASSDSLAGGGYEQYF. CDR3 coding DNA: TGTGCCAGCAGTGACTCTCTGGCGGGAGGAGGCTACGAGCAGTACTTC.

This chain's CDR3 is CASSFLGDREQYF. The CDR3 coding sequence is TGTGCCAGCAGCTTTCTTGGGGACAGGGAGCAGTACTTC. The V and J genes are TRBV27 and TRBJ2-7; 8 positions agree with TRBD1. Germline assignment: CDR1 MNHEY and CDR2 SMNVEV (reference sequence). V shed 6 bases and J 7 bases; nucleotides not matched to a gene: 8. The CDR3 sequence is 13 residues long.

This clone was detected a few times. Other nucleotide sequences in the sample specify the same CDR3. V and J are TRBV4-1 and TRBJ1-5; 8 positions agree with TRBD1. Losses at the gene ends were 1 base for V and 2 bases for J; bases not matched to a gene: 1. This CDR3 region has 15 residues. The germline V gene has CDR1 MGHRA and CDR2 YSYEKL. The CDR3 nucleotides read TGCGCCAGCAGCCAAGCACAGGGGGGCAATCAGCCCCAGCATTTT. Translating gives CASSQAQGGNQPQHF.